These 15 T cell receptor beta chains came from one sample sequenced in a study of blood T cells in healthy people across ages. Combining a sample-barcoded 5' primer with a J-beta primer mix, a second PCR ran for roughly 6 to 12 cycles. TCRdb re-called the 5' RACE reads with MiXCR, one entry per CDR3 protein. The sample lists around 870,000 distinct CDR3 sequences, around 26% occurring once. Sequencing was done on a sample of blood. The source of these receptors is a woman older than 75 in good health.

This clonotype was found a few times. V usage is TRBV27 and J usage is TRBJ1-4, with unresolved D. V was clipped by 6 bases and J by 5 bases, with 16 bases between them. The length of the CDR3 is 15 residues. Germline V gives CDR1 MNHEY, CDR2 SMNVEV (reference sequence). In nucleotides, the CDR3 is TGTGCCAGCAGCCTCTTTGGCAGCGAGAATGAAAAACTGTTTTTT. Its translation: CASSLFGSENEKLFF.

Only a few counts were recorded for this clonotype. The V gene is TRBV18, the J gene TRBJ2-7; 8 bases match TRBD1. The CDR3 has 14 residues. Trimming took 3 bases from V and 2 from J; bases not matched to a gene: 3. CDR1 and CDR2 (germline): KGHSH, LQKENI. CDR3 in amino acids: CASSPGQETYEQYF. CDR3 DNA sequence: TGTGCCAGCTCACCGGGACAGGAGACCTACGAGCAGTACTTC.

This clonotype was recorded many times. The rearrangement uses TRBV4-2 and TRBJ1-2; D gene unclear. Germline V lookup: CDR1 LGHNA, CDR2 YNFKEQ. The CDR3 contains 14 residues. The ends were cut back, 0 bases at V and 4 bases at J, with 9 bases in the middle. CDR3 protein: CASSQDNGAYGYTF. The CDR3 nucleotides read TGTGCCAGCAGCCAAGATAACGGTGCCTATGGCTACACCTTC.

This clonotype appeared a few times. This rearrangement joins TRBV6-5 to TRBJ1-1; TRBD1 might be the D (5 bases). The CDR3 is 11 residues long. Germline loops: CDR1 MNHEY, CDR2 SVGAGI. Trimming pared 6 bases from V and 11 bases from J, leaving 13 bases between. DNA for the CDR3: TGTGCCAGCAGCCGAGGGGAGCAGGCTTTCTTT. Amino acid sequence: CASSRGEQAFF.

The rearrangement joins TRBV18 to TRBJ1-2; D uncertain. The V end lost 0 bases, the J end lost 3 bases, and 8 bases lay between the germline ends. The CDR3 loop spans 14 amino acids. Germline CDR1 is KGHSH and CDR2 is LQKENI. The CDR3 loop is CASSPPLDYYGYTF. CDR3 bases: TGTGCCAGCTCACCACCTCTGGATTACTATGGCTACACCTTC.

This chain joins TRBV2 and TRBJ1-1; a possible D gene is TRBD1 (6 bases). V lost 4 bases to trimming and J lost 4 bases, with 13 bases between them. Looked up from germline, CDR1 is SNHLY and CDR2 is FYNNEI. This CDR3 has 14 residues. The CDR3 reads CASSVGALGTEAFF. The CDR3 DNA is TGTGCCAGCAGTGTGGGGGCATTGGGCACTGAAGCTTTCTTT.

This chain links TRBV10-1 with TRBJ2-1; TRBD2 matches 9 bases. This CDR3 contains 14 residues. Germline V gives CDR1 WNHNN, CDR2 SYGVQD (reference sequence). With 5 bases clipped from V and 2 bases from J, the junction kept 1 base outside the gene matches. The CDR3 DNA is TGCGCCAGCAGTTCTAGCGGGGCCTACAATGAGCAGTTCTTC. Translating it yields CASSSSGAYNEQFF.

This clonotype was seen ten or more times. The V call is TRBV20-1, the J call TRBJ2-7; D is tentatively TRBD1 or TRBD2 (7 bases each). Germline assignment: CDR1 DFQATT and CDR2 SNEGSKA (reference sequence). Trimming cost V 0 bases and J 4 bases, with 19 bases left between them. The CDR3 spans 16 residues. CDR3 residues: CSARDLVGGGIYEQYF. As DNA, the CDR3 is TGCAGTGCTAGAGATCTGGTGGGAGGGGGCATATACGAGCAGTACTTC.

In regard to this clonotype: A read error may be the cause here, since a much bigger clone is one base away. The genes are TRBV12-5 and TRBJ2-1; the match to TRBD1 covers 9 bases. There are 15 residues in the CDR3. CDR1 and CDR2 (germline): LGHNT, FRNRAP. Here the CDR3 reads CTSGPGQGKYNEQFF. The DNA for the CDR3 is TGTACTAGTGGTCCGGGACAGGGAAAGTACAATGAGCAGTTCTTC.

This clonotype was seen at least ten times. The CDR3 nucleotides read TGTGCCAGCACTAAGACAGGGCGCTACGAGCAGTACTTC. Translation: CASTKTGRYEQYF. The V gene is TRBV6-5, the J gene TRBJ2-7; 7 bases are a match to TRBD1. Germline trimming cut 7 bases from V and 3 bases from J; bases unmatched to any gene: 6. CDR3 length: 13 amino acids. Germline V gene data show CDR1 as MNHEY and CDR2 as SVGAGI.

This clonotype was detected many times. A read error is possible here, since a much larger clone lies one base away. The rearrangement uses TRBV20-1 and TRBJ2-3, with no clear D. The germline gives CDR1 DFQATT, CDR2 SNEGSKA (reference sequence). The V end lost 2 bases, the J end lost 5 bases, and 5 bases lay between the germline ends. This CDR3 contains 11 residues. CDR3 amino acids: CSARIGDTQYF. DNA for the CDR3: TGCAGTGCTAGAATCGGAGATACGCAGTATTTT.

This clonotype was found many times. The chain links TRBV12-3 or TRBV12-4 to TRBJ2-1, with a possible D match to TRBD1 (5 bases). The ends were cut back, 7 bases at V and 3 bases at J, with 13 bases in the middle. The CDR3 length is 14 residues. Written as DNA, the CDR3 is TGTGCCAGCACCCAGACAGCCTACTACAATGAGCAGTTCTTC. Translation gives CASTQTAYYNEQFF.

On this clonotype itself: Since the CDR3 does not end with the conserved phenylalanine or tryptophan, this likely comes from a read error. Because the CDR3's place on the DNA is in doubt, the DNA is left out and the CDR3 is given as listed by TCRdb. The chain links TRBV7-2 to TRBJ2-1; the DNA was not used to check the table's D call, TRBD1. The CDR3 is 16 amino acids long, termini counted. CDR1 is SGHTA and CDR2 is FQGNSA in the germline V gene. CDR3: CASSLDVGLGGYTFGS.

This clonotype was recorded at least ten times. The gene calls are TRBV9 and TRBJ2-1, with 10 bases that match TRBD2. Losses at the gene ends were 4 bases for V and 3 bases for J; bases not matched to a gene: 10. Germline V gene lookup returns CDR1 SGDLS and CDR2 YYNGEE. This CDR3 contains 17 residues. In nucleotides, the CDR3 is TGTGCCAGCAGCTCCAGCGGGGGGGCCCACAACTACAATGAGCAGTTCTTC. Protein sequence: CASSSSGGAHNYNEQFF.

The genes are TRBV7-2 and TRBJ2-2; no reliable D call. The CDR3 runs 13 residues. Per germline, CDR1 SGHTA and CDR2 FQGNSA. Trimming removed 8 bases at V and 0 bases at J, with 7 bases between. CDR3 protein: CASYQPNTGELFF. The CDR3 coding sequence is TGTGCCAGCTATCAGCCGAACACCGGGGAGCTGTTTTTT.